This T cell receptor (beta chain) originates from a study of shared clonotypes between healthy human individuals. Study-level points and caveats: Generally, estimated richness proved larger in naive subsets than it did in memory subsets. The four-donor shared clonotypes exceeded non-shared clonotypes in generation probability, with non-shared ones scoring lower.

Comments on this clone: Its specificity is unknown. The same CDR3 arises from other DNA sequences in this sample as well.

The authors ran the assay at deep level. Profiling relied on immunoSEQ multiplex PCR, and the TCRdb table lists in-frame clones only, not all of them. The table lists 750,000 to 1,000,000 clones, 90% to 95% of them singletons. Positively selected for CCR7, the CD45RO-negative cells used as naive CD8 cells excluded terminally differentiated effector memory CD45RA+ cells. Healthy HIV-negative adults with no recent acute infections or vaccinations were recruited as donors. V was pared by 1 base and J by 1 base, with 0 bases of the junction left unmatched. Germline V gene data show CDR1 as LNHNV and CDR2 as YYDKDF (reference sequence). This CDR3 spans 15 amino acids.

The chain uses TRBV15 and TRBJ2-7; 11 positions match TRBD2. The TCR comes from a man aged 25 to 40 in good health. The specimen was naive CD8+ T cells sorted from blood. The CDR3 protein is CATSRGTSGSYEQYF. CDR3 in DNA: TGTGCCACCAGCAGAGGGACTAGCGGGTCCTACGAGCAGTACTTC.